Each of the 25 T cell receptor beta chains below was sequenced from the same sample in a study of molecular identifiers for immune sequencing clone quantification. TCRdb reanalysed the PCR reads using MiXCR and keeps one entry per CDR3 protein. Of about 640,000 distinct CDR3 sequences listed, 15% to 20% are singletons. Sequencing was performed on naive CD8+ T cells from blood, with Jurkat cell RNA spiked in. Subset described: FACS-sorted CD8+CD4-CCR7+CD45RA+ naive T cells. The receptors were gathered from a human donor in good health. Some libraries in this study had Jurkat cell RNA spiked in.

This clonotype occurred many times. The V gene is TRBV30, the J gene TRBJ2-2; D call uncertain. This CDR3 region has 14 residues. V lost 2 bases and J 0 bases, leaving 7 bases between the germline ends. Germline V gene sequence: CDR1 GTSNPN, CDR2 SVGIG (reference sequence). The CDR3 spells CAWSWGSNTGELFF. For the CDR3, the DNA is TGTGCCTGGAGTTGGGGATCGAACACCGGGGAGCTGTTTTTT. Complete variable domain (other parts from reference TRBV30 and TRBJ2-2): SQTIHQWPATLVQPVGSPLSLECTVEGTSNPNLYWYRQAAGRGLQLLFYSVGIGQISSEVPQNLSASRPQDRQFILSSKKLLLSDSGFYLCAWSWGSNTGELFFGEGSRLTVL.

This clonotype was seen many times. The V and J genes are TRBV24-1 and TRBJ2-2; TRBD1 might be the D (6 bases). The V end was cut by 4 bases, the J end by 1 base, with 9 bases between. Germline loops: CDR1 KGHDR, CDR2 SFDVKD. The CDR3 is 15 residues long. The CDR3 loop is CATSEQGQNTGELFF. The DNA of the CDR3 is TGTGCCACCAGTGAGCAGGGACAGAACACCGGGGAGCTGTTTTTT.

The CDR3 reads CASSVGGNGEKLFF. Written as DNA, the CDR3 is TGTGCCAGCAGCGTAGGAGGGAACGGTGAAAAACTGTTTTTT. The gene calls are TRBV9 and TRBJ1-4; D uncertain. This CDR3 has 14 residues. Germline V gives CDR1 SGDLS, CDR2 YYNGEE. Trimming took 0 bases from V and 7 from J, leaving 10 bases between them.

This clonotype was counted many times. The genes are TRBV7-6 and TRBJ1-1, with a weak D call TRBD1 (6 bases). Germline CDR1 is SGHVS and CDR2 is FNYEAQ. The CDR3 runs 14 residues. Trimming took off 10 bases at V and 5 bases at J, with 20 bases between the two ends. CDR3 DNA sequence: TGTGCCACTACAGCCGGGGGGCCTAGGACTGAAGCTTTCTTT. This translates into CATTAGGPRTEAFF.

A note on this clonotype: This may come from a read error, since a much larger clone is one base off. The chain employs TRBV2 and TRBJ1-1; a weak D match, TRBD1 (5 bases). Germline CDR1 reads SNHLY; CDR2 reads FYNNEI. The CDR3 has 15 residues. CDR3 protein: CVSSEIQTRGTEAFF. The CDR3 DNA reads TGTGTCAGCAGTGAAATACAGACCCGGGGGACTGAAGCTTTCTTT.

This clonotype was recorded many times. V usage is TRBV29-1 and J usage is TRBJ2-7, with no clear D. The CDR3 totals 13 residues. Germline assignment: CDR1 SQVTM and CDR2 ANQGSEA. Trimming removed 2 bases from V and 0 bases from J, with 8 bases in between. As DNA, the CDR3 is TGCAGCGTTGAAAACAGAACCTCCTACGAGCAGTACTTC. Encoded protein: CSVENRTSYEQYF.

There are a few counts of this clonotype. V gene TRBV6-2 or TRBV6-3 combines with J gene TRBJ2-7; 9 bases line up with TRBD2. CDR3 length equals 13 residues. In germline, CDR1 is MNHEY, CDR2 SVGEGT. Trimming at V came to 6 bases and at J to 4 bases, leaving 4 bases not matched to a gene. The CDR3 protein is CASRIAGVYEQYF. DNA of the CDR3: TGTGCCAGCAGGATAGCGGGAGTTTACGAGCAGTACTTC.

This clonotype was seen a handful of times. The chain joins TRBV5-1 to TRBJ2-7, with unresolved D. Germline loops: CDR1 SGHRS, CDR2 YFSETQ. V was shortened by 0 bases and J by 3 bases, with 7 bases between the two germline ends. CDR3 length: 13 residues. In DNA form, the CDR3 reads TGCGCCAGCAGCTTGGGCAAAGGCTACGAGCAGTACTTC. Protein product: CASSLGKGYEQYF.

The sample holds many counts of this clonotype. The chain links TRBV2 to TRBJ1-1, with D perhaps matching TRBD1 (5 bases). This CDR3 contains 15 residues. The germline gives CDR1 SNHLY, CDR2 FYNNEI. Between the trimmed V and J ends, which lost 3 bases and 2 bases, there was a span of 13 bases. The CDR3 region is CASSEGRGSNTEAFF. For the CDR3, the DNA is TGTGCCAGCAGTGAGGGAAGGGGCTCAAACACTGAAGCTTTCTTT. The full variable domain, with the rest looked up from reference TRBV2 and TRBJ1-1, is EPEVTQTPSHQVTQMGQEVILRCVPISNHLYFYWYRQILGQKVEFLVSFYNNEISEKSEIFDDQFSVERPDGSNFTLKIRSTKLEDSAMYFCASSEGRGSNTEAFFGQGTRLTVV.

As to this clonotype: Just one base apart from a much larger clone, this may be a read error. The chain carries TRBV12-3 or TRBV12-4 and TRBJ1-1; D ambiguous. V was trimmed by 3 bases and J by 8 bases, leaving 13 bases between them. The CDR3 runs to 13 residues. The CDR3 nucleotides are TGTGCCAGCAGTTTTGACTCCATGAGCGAAGCTTTCTTT. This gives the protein CASSFDSMSEAFF.

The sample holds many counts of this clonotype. The CDR3 DNA is TGTGCCAGCAGTCTACCGGGACAGGGGTTTGTGGGTGAAGCTTTCTTT. This sequence encodes CASSLPGQGFVGEAFF. The V and J genes are TRBV6-1 and TRBJ1-1, with TRBD1 matching 10 bases. Looked up from germline, CDR1 is MNHNS and CDR2 is SASEGT. This CDR3 is built from 16 residues. With 5 bases clipped from V and 7 bases from J, the junction kept 13 bases outside the gene matches.

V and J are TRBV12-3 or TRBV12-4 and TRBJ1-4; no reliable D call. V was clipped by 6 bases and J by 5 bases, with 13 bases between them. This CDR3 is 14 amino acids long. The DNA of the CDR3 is TGTGCCAGCAGCTGGGCGGGTTTGAATGAAAAACTGTTTTTT. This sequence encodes CASSWAGLNEKLFF.

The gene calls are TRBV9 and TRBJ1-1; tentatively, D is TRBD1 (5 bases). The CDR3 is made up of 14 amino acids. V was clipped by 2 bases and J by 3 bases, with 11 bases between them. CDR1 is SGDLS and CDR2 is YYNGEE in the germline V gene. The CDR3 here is CASSVSLGDTEAFF. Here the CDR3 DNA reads TGTGCCAGCAGCGTCTCGCTAGGGGACACTGAAGCTTTCTTT.

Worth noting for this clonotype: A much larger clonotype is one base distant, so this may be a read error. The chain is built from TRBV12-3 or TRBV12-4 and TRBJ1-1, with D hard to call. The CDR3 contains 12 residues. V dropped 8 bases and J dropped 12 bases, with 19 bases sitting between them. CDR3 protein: CASQIDGVETFF. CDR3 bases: TGTGCCAGCCAGATTGACGGGGTCGAAACTTTCTTT.

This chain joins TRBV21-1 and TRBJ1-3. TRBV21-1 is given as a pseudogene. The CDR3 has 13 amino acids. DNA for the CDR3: TGTGCCAGCAGACGATACTCTGGAAACACCATATATTTT. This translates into CASRRYSGNTIYF.

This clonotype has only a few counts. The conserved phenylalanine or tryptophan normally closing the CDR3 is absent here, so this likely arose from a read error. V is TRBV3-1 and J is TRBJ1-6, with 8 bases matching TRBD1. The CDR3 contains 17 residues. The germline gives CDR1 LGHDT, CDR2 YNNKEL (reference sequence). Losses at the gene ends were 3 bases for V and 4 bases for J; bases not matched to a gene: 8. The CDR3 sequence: CASSHFTRDRYNSPLHY. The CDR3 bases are TGTGCCAGCAGCCACTTCACCCGGGACAGGTATAATTCACCCCTCCACTAT.

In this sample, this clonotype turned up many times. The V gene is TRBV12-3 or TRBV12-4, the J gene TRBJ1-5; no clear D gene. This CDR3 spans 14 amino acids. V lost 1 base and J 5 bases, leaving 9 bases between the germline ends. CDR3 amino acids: CASSLVGRDQPQHF. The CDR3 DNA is TGTGCCAGCAGTTTAGTTGGACGGGATCAGCCCCAGCATTTT.

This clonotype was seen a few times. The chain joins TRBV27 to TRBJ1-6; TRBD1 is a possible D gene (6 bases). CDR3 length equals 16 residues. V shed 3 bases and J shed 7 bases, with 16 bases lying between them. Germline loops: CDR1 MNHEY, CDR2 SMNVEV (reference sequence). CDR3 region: CASSFIVGRGNSPLHF. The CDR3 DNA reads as TGTGCCAGCAGTTTCATTGTGGGCAGGGGAAATTCACCCCTCCACTTT.

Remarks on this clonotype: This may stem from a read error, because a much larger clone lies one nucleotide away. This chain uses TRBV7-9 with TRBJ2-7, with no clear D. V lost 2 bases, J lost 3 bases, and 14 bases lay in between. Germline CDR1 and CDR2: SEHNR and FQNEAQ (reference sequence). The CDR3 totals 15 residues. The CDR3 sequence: CASSLRSQSLYEQYF. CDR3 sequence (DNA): TGTGCCAGCAGCTTACGAAGTCAGAGTCTCTACGAGCAGTACTTC.

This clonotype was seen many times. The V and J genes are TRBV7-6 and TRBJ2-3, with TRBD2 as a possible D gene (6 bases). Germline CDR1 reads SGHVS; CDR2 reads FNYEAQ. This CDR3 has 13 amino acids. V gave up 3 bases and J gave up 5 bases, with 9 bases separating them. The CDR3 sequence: CASSFGGEDTQYF. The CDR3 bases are TGTGCCAGCAGCTTCGGAGGGGAAGATACGCAGTATTTT.

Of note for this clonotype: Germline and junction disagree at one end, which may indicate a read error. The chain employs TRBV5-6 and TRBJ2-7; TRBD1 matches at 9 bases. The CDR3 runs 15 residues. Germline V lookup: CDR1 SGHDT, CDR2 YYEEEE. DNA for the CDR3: TGTGCCAGCAGCTTGTTGGGACAGGGACCCTACGGGCAGTACTTC. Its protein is CASSLLGQGPYGQYF.

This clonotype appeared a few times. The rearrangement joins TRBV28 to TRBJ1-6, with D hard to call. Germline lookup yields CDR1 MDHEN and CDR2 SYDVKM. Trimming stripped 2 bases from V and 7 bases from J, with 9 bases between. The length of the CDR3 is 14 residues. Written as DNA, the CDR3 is TGTGCCAGCAGTTTAGCAACAGAGAATTCACCCCTCCACTTT. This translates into CASSLATENSPLHF.

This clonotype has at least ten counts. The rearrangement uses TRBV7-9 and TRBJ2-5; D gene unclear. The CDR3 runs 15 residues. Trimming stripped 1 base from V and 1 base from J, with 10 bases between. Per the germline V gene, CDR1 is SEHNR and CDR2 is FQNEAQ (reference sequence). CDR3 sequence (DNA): TGTGCCAGCAGCTTAGGGACCATAGCCCAAGAGACCCAGTACTTC. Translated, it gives CASSLGTIAQETQYF.

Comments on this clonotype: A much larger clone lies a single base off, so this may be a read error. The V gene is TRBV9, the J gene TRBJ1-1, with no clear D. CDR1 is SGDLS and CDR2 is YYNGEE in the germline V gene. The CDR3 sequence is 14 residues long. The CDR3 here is CASSVRQQNTEASF. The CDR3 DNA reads TGTGCCAGCAGCGTTCGGCAGCAGAACACTGAAGCTTCCTTT.

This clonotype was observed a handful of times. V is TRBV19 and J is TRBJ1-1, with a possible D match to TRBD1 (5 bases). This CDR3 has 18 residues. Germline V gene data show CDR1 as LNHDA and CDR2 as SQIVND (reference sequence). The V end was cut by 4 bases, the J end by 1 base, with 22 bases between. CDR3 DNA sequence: TGTGCCAGTAGTACGCCGGGACCTTGGGGCGGATCGAACACTGAAGCTTTCTTT. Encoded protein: CASSTPGPWGGSNTEAFF. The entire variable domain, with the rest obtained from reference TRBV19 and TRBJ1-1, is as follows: DGGITQSPKYLFRKEGQNVTLSCEQNLNHDAMYWYRQDPGQGLRLIYYSQIVNDFQKGDIAEGYSVSREKKESFPLTVTSAQKNPTAFYLCASSTPGPWGGSNTEAFFGQGTRLTVV.